This T cell receptor (beta chain) was retrieved from a study of cytomegalovirus exposure and HLA in healthy donors. From germline, CDR1 is DFQATT and CDR2 SNEGSKA (reference sequence). V was cut by 4 bases and J by 9 bases, with 12 bases left in between. The CDR3 covers 11 residues. Only in-frame clones appear in the TCRdb table, and some are missing; sequencing was by immunoSEQ multiplex PCR. The sample has about 150,000 clones, almost 85% seen once. The sequence derives from a man younger than 45 in good health and CMV-seropositive. Sequenced: PBMCs. The chain has TRBV20-1 and TRBJ1-1, with a tentative D call TRBD1 (5 bases). CDR3 DNA: TGCAGTGCTATGGGGGGTGGACAAGCTTTCTTT. This sequence encodes CSAMGGGQAFF.